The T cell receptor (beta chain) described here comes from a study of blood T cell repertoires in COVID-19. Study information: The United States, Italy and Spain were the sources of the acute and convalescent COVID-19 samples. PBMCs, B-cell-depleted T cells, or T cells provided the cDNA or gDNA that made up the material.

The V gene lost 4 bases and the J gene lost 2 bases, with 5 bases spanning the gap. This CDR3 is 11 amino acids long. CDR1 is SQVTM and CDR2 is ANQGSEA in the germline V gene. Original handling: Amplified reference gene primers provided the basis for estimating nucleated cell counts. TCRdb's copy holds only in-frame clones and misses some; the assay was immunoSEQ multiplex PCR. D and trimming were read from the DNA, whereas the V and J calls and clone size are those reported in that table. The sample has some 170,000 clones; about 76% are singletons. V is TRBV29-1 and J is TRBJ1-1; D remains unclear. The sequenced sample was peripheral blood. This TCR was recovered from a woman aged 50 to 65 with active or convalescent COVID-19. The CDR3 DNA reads TGCAGCGTTGGGCACAACACTGAAGCTTTCTTT. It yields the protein CSVGHNTEAFF. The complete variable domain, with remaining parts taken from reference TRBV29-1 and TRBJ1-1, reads SAVISQKPSRDICQRGTSLTIQCQVDSQVTMMFWYRQQPGQSLTLIATANQGSEATYESGFVIDKFPISRPNLTFSTLTVSNMSPEDSSIYLCSVGHNTEAFFGQGTRLTVV.